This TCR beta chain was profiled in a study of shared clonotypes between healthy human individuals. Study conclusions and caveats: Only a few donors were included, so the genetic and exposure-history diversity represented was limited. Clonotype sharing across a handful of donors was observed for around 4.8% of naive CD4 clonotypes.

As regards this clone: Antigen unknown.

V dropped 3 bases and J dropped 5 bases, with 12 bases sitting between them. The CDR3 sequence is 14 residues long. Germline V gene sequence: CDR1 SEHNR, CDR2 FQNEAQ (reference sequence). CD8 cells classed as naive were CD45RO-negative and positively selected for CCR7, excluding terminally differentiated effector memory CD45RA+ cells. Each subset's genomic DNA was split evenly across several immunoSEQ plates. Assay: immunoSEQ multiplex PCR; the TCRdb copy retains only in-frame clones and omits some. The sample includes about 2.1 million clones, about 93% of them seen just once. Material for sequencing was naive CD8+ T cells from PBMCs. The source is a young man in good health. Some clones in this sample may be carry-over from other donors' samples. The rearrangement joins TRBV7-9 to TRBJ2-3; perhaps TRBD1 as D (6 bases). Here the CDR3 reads CASSFRGNGDTQYF. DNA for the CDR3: TGTGCCAGCAGCTTCAGGGGTAATGGAGATACGCAGTATTTT.